What follows are 6 T cell receptor beta chains derived from one specimen sequenced in a study of T cell responses to AZD1222 COVID-19 vaccine. Assay used: immunoSEQ multiplex PCR; TCRdb lists only in-frame clones, some missing. The sample carries approximately 200,000 clones, about nine tenths recorded once. The material sequenced was peripheral blood, taken 28 days after the second AZD1222 dose. The receptors were sampled from an adult who received the AZD1222 COVID-19 vaccine.

The V and J genes are TRBV2 and TRBJ2-6; D could derive from TRBD1 or TRBD2 (5 bases each). The CDR3 covers 14 residues. Germline assignment: CDR1 SNHLY and CDR2 FYNNEI. V lost 6 bases to trimming and J lost 0 bases, with 6 bases between them. CDR3 amino acids: CASRGDSGANVLTF. The DNA of the CDR3 is TGTGCCAGCAGGGGGGACTCTGGGGCCAACGTCCTGACTTTC.

The rearrangement uses TRBV6-5 and TRBJ1-4; D gene uncertain. The V gene's germline CDR1 is MNHEY and CDR2 SVGAGI. CDR3 size: 14 residues. Trimming took 8 bases from V and 8 from J, leaving 18 bases between them. CDR3 nucleotides: TGTGCCAGCCGCTATGGGGTAAGGGAAGAAAAACTGTTTTTT. This encodes CASRYGVREEKLFF.

For the CDR3, the DNA is TGTGCCATCAGTGACCTCGGGGGTACCGGGGAGCTGTTTTTT. Encoded protein: CAISDLGGTGELFF. V gene TRBV10-3 combines with J gene TRBJ2-2; possible D gene TRBD2, 6 bases. V was shortened by 3 bases and J by 5 bases, with 10 bases between the two germline ends. This CDR3 has 14 amino acids. The germline CDR1 and CDR2 sequences are ENHRY and SYGVKD.

CDR3 protein: CASSPKQGSNQPQHF. The CDR3 DNA sequence: TGTGCCAGCTCACCCAAACAGGGGAGTAATCAGCCCCAGCATTTT. V usage is TRBV18 and J usage is TRBJ1-5; 7 nucleotides align to TRBD1. V lost 3 bases to trimming and J lost 4 bases; unmatched junction nucleotides: 6. This CDR3 has 15 residues. CDR1 KGHSH and CDR2 LQKENI come from the germline V gene.

This chain uses TRBV10-2 with TRBJ2-7, with TRBD2 identical over 10 bases. Germline lookup yields CDR1 WSHSY and CDR2 SAAADI. The V gene end was trimmed by 5 bases and the J gene end by 7 bases; junction bases not matched to a gene: 14. The CDR3 is made up of 16 amino acids. The CDR3 DNA reads as TGCGCCAGCAGTTTCGGACTAGCGGACTCCCCGTGGGAGCAGTACTTC. This codes for CASSFGLADSPWEQYF.

The chain employs TRBV10-2 and TRBJ1-2, with D uncertain. This CDR3 contains 14 residues. Germline V gene data show CDR1 as WSHSY and CDR2 as SAAADI. The V end was cut by 2 bases, the J end by 3 bases, with 10 bases between. The CDR3 protein is CASSEVQLYYGYTF. DNA of the CDR3: TGCGCCAGCAGTGAGGTACAGCTATACTATGGCTACACCTTC.